This entry features one T cell receptor beta chain sequence. The data belong to a study of blood T cell repertoires in COVID-19. Background on the study: Whether acute or convalescent, the COVID-19 samples came from the United States, Italy and Spain. Sample material is recorded as cDNA or gDNA derived from T cells, B-cell-depleted T cells, or PBMCs.

The table came from immunoSEQ multiplex PCR; TCRdb's copy has only in-frame clones and leaves some out. The table lists a few hundred thousand clones, 70% to 90% of them singletons. Cohorts were determined from participant-reported clinical history. Donors in Cohort 3 who had recovered were those with two negative PCRs, healthcare professional clearance, or resolution of their symptoms. V was shortened by 3 bases and J by 0 bases, with 6 bases between the two germline ends. The germline V gene encodes CDR1 MNHEY and CDR2 SMNVEV (reference sequence). The length of the CDR3 is 14 residues. The genes are TRBV27 and TRBJ2-1; D ambiguous. This sequence originates from a woman aged 25 to 39 who had recovered from COVID-19. The specimen sequenced was PBMCs or T cells enriched from blood (not recorded which). CDR3 nucleotide sequence: TGTGCCAGCAGTTTGCAGAACTCCTACAATGAGCAGTTCTTC. This encodes CASSLQNSYNEQFF.